Following are 23 T cell receptor beta chains from one sample sequenced in a study of blood T cells in healthy people across ages. PCR was performed a second time for about 7 to 11 cycles using a sample-barcoded 5' primer and a J-beta primer mix. TCRdb processed the 5' RACE reads anew with MiXCR; each CDR3 protein has one entry. The repertoire consists of roughly 2 million distinct CDR3 sequences, with 49% occurring once and the leading ten covering roughly 2%. Sequencing was done on a sample of blood. These receptors were collected from a woman aged 40-49 years in good health.

Comments on this clonotype: Mismatch with germline at one junction end may stem from a read error. The CDR3 protein is CVSSENREETQYF. CDR3 in DNA: TGTGTCAGCAGCGAAAACAGGGAGGAGACCCAGTACTTC. The chain joins TRBV5-6 to TRBJ2-4; maybe TRBD1 (6 bases). The end of the DNA fits TRBJ2-5 better, so the J call may be wrong. Germline V gene lookup returns CDR1 SGHDT and CDR2 YYEEEE. The length of the CDR3 is 13 residues.

This clonotype occurred a few times. The V and J genes are TRBV7-2 and TRBJ2-7, with unresolved D. The J call is uncertain, as TRBJ2-5 better fits the DNA end. CDR1 and CDR2 (germline): SGHTA, FQGNSA. The CDR3 has 14 amino acids. In nucleotides, the CDR3 is TGTGCCAGCAGCTTAGCGGTTATGGGAGAGACCCAGTACTTC. Translating gives CASSLAVMGETQYF.

This clonotype was picked up many times. CDR3 amino acids: CSVDTRGAGNIQYF. The CDR3 DNA sequence: TGCAGCGTTGATACGAGGGGGGCTGGAAACATTCAGTACTTC. The chain is built from TRBV29-1 and TRBJ2-4; D tentatively fits TRBD1 or TRBD2 (6 bases each). Trimming cost V 3 bases and J 6 bases, with 15 bases left between them. The CDR3 runs 14 residues. CDR1 and CDR2 from the germline V gene are SQVTM and ANQGSEA. The variable domain in full, with the rest retrieved from reference TRBV29-1 and TRBJ2-4, is SAVISQKPSRDICQRGTSLTIQCQVDSQVTMMFWYRQQPGQSLTLIATANQGSEATYESGFVIDKFPISRPNLTFSTLTVSNMSPEDSSIYLCSVDTRGAGNIQYFGAGTRLSVL.

V is TRBV20-1 and J is TRBJ1-6; D unresolved. The CDR3 runs to 14 residues. Germline CDR1 and CDR2: DFQATT and SNEGSKA (reference sequence). V dropped 2 bases and J dropped 7 bases, with 12 bases sitting between them. The CDR3 region is CSARLRATNSPLHF. The CDR3, as DNA: TGCAGTGCTAGACTAAGGGCCACGAATTCACCCCTCCACTTT.

The J gene is TRBJ1-6, the V gene TRBV6-6; D remains ambiguous. The CDR3 runs to 12 residues. Germline lookup yields CDR1 MNHNY and CDR2 SVGAGI (reference sequence). Between the trimmed V and J ends, which lost 5 bases and 9 bases, there was a span of 8 bases. The CDR3 loop reads CASSHQSSPLHF. The DNA for the CDR3 is TGTGCCAGCAGTCATCAGAGTTCACCCCTCCACTTT.

As to this clonotype: One junction end disagrees with the germline gene, perhaps due to a read error. V is TRBV28 and J is TRBJ2-3, with 12 bases aligning to TRBD2. Germline CDR1 is MDHEN and CDR2 is SYDVKM. This CDR3 is 16 amino acids long. The CDR3 bases are TGCGCCAGCAGTCGGACTAGCGGGGTTCTTCTAGATACGCAGTATTTT. Translation gives CASSRTSGVLLDTQYF. Filled out from reference TRBV28 and TRBJ2-3, the complete variable domain reads DVKVTQSSRYLVKRTGEKVFLECVQDMDHENMFWYRQDPGLGLRLIYFSYDVKMKEKGDIPEGYSVSREKKERFSLILESASTNQTSMYLCASSRTSGVLLDTQYFGPGTRLTVL.

This clonotype was detected only a few times. The gene calls are TRBV10-3 and TRBJ1-6, with D uncertain. Germline values: CDR1 ENHRY, CDR2 SYGVKD. Trimming removed 10 bases at V and 4 bases at J, with 17 bases between. The CDR3 is 15 amino acids. In nucleotides, the CDR3 is TGTGCCACCCAGGACGACTCTGGGTATAATTCACCCCTCCACTTT. It codes for CATQDDSGYNSPLHF.

The chain carries TRBV28 and TRBJ2-1, with 15 bases fitting TRBD2. V dropped 6 bases and J dropped 7; count of bases not matched to a gene: 13. There are 18 residues in the CDR3. The germline V gene encodes CDR1 MDHEN and CDR2 SYDVKM. The CDR3 DNA follows: TGTGCCAGCAGACCAAATCCCGGACTAGCGGGGGGGAGGAATGAGCAGTTCTTC. Translating gives CASRPNPGLAGGRNEQFF.

This chain joins TRBV29-1 and TRBJ1-1; TRBD1 is a possible D gene (5 bases). Trimming left V 0 bases short and J 5 bases short, with 13 bases between. This CDR3 is 14 amino acids long. Germline V CDR1 and CDR2: SQVTM, ANQGSEA. The DNA of the CDR3 is TGCAGCGTTGAAGATCCGGGGACGGGAACTGAAGCTTTCTTT. Protein product: CSVEDPGTGTEAFF.

The chain couples TRBV7-2 to TRBJ2-7, with D perhaps matching TRBD1 (6 bases). Trimming shortened V by 5 bases and J by 3 bases, and 17 bases separated the two germline ends. Per the germline V gene, CDR1 is SGHTA and CDR2 is FQGNSA. The CDR3 has 15 amino acids. CDR3 in amino acids: CASSRTGSPNYEQYF. The DNA for the CDR3 is TGTGCCAGCAGCCGAACAGGGTCTCCTAACTACGAGCAGTACTTC.

V usage is TRBV10-3 and J usage is TRBJ1-2; a weak D match, TRBD1 (5 bases). The germline CDR1 and CDR2 sequences are ENHRY and SYGVKD. The CDR3 length is 15 residues. Trimming took 6 bases from V and 5 from J, leaving 19 bases between them. The CDR3 reads CAISPRRGDLYGYTF. DNA for the CDR3: TGTGCCATCAGCCCCCGGAGAGGGGACCTATATGGCTACACCTTC.

This clonotype showed up just a few times. The CDR3 loop is CASSLGRVVDTQYF. The CDR3 DNA follows: TGTGCCAGCAGCTTAGGTCGGGTAGTGGATACGCAGTATTTT. The chain combines TRBV7-2 with TRBJ2-3, with D unclear. The CDR3 extends over 14 amino acids. The ends were cut back, 1 base at V and 6 bases at J, with 11 bases in the middle. Per the germline V gene, CDR1 is SGHTA and CDR2 is FQGNSA.

The CDR3 protein is CASSSRRGGNLAKNIQYF. CDR3 nucleotides: TGTGCCAGCAGTTCACGGCGGGGGGGTAACTTAGCCAAAAACATTCAGTACTTC. The chain is built from TRBV27 and TRBJ2-4, with 9 bases fitting TRBD2. Germline loops: CDR1 MNHEY, CDR2 SMNVEV (reference sequence). Germline trimming cut 4 bases from V and 0 bases from J; bases unmatched to any gene: 10. The CDR3 sequence is 18 residues long.

The rearrangement uses TRBV18 and TRBJ1-6, with 10 bases aligning to TRBD1. Germline V gene lookup returns CDR1 KGHSH and CDR2 LQKENI. With V trimmed by 4 bases and J by 8 bases, 5 bases remained unmatched. The CDR3 extends over 15 amino acids. In nucleotides, the CDR3 is TGTGCCAGCTCACTGGACAGGGGGAGTGATTCACCCCTCCACTTT. This translates into CASSLDRGSDSPLHF.

This rearrangement joins TRBV6-5 to TRBJ2-1, with TRBD1 matching 8 bases. CDR1 MNHEY and CDR2 SVGAGI come from the germline V gene. V shed 0 bases, J shed 7 bases, and the junction held 5 bases outside the gene matches. The CDR3 contains 15 residues. The CDR3 DNA reads TGTGCCAGCAGTTACTCTCGACAGGGGAGTAATGAGCAGTTCTTC. Its protein product is CASSYSRQGSNEQFF.

The chain combines TRBV7-8 with TRBJ2-1; 9 nucleotides line up with TRBD1. V lost 2 bases and J lost 14; bases outside the gene matches: 4. Looked up from germline, CDR1 is SGHVS and CDR2 is FQNEAQ. The CDR3 consists of 12 residues. This CDR3 reads CASSLRTGVKFF. The CDR3 nucleotides are TGTGCCAGCAGCTTAAGGACAGGGGTCAAGTTCTTC.

The chain joins TRBV28 to TRBJ2-5; 10 nucleotides match TRBD1. The CDR3 spans 18 residues. After removal of 3 bases from V and 5 bases from J, the junction contained 15 bases not matched to a gene. Germline V gene sequence: CDR1 MDHEN, CDR2 SYDVKM. CDR3 protein: CASSLRAGTGAHGETQYF. The CDR3 DNA sequence: TGTGCCAGCAGTTTGCGAGCCGGGACAGGGGCACACGGGGAGACCCAGTACTTC.

The chain uses TRBV20-1 and TRBJ2-3; the D gene is possibly TRBD2 (5 bases). Germline V lookup: CDR1 DFQATT, CDR2 SNEGSKA (reference sequence). The CDR3 loop spans 15 amino acids. V lost 3 bases and J 4 bases, leaving 17 bases between the germline ends. The CDR3 bases are TGCAGTGCTAGCCCCCGGGAAGGTTTCGCAGATACGCAGTATTTT. Translated, it gives CSASPREGFADTQYF.

Comments on this clonotype: Mismatch with germline at one junction end may stem from a read error. The rearrangement links TRBV28 to TRBJ2-3; tentatively, D is TRBD1 or TRBD2 (5 bases each). The CDR3 is made up of 13 amino acids. CDR1 is MDHEN and CDR2 is SYDVKM in the germline V gene. DNA of the CDR3: TGTGCCGGCAGGGACCACAGCACAGATACGCAGTATTTT. Protein product: CAGRDHSTDTQYF.

In this sample, this clonotype turned up many times. Given a much more abundant clone one base away, this may be a read error. CDR3 protein: CASSVQGRGYEQYF. DNA for the CDR3: TGTGCCAGCAGCGTACAGGGTAGGGGCTACGAGCAGTACTTC. This chain joins TRBV7-2 and TRBJ2-7, with D perhaps matching TRBD1 (6 bases). CDR1 is SGHTA and CDR2 is FQGNSA in the germline V gene. V lost 5 bases to trimming and J lost 3 bases, with 14 bases between them. This CDR3 is built from 14 residues.

This clonotype occurred a few times. The chain has TRBV7-2 and TRBJ1-4, with TRBD1 as a possible D gene (6 bases). V was trimmed by 5 bases and J by 4 bases, leaving 17 bases between them. This CDR3 region has 16 residues. Per the germline V gene, CDR1 is SGHTA and CDR2 is FQGNSA. The CDR3 nucleotides read TGTGCCAGCAGCAACGTCGACAGGAGCCTTAATGAAAAACTGTTTTTT. It translates to CASSNVDRSLNEKLFF.

This clonotype was seen a handful of times. The chain uses TRBV20-1 and TRBJ2-3, with D tentatively TRBD2 (6 bases). CDR1 and CDR2 from the germline V gene are DFQATT and SNEGSKA (reference sequence). Trimming took off 0 bases at V and 0 bases at J, with 28 bases between the two ends. The CDR3 loop spans 21 amino acids. This chain's CDR3 is CSARDVNGRITRTTSTDTQYF. CDR3 DNA sequence: TGCAGTGCTAGAGATGTGAATGGTAGGATCACACGGACTACTAGCACAGATACGCAGTATTTT.

V is TRBV27 and J is TRBJ2-5; no reliable D call. In germline, CDR1 is MNHEY, CDR2 SMNVEV (reference sequence). CDR3 length: 14 residues. With 8 bases removed from V and 5 bases from J, the gap between germline ends came to 18 bases. As DNA, the CDR3 is TGTGCCAGCCGCTTTTTAGGGAATAGGGAGACCCAGTACTTC. Translated, it gives CASRFLGNRETQYF.